This T cell receptor (beta chain) was found in a study of OX40 agonist ivuxolimab in advanced cancers. As for the study in general: The group had a mean age of around 60 years, ranged from roughly 20 to 80, and was 82.7% male. General study results and limits: Low normalized clonal expansion also occurred in some nonresponding patients. Among expanded peripheral T cells, antigen specificity went undetermined.

With baseline, cycle 4 day 1, and cycle 7 day 1 as timepoints, blood was sampled. A remark on this clone: Antigen specificity is unknown.

The assay was immunoSEQ multiplex PCR, and TCRdb's table has in-frame clones only and misses some. The data contain 60,000 to 70,000 clones, over 75% of them seen just once; the ten biggest clones take up about 5.1%. The TCR was taken from an adult with an advanced solid tumor such as melanoma, head and neck, liver or kidney cancer. Sequencing was performed on CD4+ or CD8+ T cells sorted from blood, taken in a trial of the OX40 agonist ivuxolimab.

CDR3 sequence: CASSVSSGGPRETQYF. CDR3 bases: TGTGCCAGCAGCGTAAGTAGCGGGGGGCCGAGAGAGACCCAGTACTTC. The rearrangement joins TRBV9 to TRBJ2-5; 10 nucleotides agree with TRBD2. The CDR3 is 16 amino acids. With V trimmed by 1 base and J by 4 bases, 7 bases remained unmatched. CDR1 SGDLS and CDR2 YYNGEE come from the germline V gene.